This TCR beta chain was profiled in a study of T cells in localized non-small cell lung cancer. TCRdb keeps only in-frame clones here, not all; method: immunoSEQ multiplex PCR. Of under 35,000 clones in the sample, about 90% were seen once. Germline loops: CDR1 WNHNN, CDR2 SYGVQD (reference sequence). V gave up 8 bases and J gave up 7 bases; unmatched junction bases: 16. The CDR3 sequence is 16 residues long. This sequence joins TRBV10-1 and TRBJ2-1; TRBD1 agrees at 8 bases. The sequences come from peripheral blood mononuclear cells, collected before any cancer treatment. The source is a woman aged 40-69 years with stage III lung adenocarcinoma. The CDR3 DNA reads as TGCGCCAGCGCCCGTGGGGTAGGACAGGGTGGTAATGAGCAGTTCTTC. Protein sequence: CASARGVGQGGNEQFF.